This T cell receptor beta chain was retrieved from a study of T-cell reconstitution after alpha-beta-depleted transplantation in children. Study conclusions and caveats: Diversity and T-cell counts at one year after transplant derived mostly from new T cells. Surviving recipient T cells and thymic progenitors accounted for the high day-60 TCRbeta diversity observed in some patients. The study reportedly traced alpha-beta T cells about two months after transplant to several hundred expanded graft clones.

Construction of the TCRbeta library involved unique molecular identifiers. Via MiXCR, TCRdb re-called the PCR reads, giving one row per CDR3 protein. The data show 600,000 or so distinct CDR3 sequences, 23% seen once. This clonotype was seen ten or more times. Its antigen is unknown. The specimen was PBMCs, mostly from graft donor cells, collected 360 days after TCRalphabeta/CD19-depleted stem cell transplant. This TCR came from a boy under two years old who had a stem cell transplant for acute myeloid leukemia, so the T cells may come from the graft donor.

CDR3 sequence (DNA): TGTGCCAGCAGTTACAGGGTCGGCGAGCAGTACTTC. As protein: CASSYRVGEQYF. The V call is TRBV12-3 or TRBV12-4, the J call TRBJ2-7, with D possibly TRBD1 on 6 matching bases. This CDR3 comprises 12 residues. V was shortened by 4 bases and J by 6 bases, with 10 bases between the two germline ends.